Listed below are T cell receptor beta chains from one sample, sequenced in a study of blood T cell repertoires in COVID-19. The data were produced by immunoSEQ multiplex PCR, yet TCRdb's version contains in-frame clones alone and is incomplete. The sample lists roughly 380,000 clones, about 90% seen once, with under 3% in the top ten. The sample consisted of PBMCs or T cells enriched from blood (not recorded which). The receptors shown here come from a woman aged 25 to 39 who had recovered from COVID-19. The CDR3 runs from the conserved cysteine through the conserved F or W. A D gene is named only where the DNA matches it firmly. Rows may omit the clone size; those that give it use once, few, many or a size class.

abundance	v_gene	d_gene	j_gene	len	CDR3aa	CDR3nt
NA	TRBV12-5	NA	TRBJ1-2	14	CASGGTSTSWGYTF	TGTGCTAGTGGTGGGACAAGCACGTCTTGGGGCTACACCTTC
NA	TRBV27	NA	TRBJ2-7	16	CASRTTRGGTYYEQYF	TGTGCCAGCAGAACCACGAGGGGGGGGACTTACTACGAGCAGTACTTC
NA	TRBV11-1	NA	TRBJ2-2	14	CASREGIGPGELFF	TGTGCCAGCAGGGAGGGGATTGGGCCCGGGGAGCTGTTTTTT
few	TRBV7-3	NA	TRBJ1-1	13	CASSRRTEVEAFF	TGTGCCAGCAGCCGCCGGACAGAAGTTGAAGCTTTCTTT
NA	TRBV28	TRBD2	TRBJ2-5	16	CASSKLSGRPQETQYF	TGTGCCAGCAGTAAACTTAGCGGGAGACCTCAAGAGACCCAGTACTTC
NA	TRBV3-1/TRBV3-2	NA	TRBJ1-1	14	CASSQKGGGTEAFF	TGTGCCAGCAGCCAAAAGGGAGGGGGTACTGAAGCTTTCTTT
NA	TRBV7-8	NA	TRBJ2-7	14	CASTPDIGLYEQYF	TGTGCCAGCACCCCGGACATTGGGCTCTACGAGCAGTACTTC
NA	TRBV5-1	NA	TRBJ1-2	13	CASSPTPSYGYTF	TGCGCCAGCAGCCCGACACCGAGCTATGGCTACACCTTC
once	TRBV19	TRBD1	TRBJ1-2	14	CACKSTGTGNGYTF	TGTGCCTGCAAATCAACCGGGACAGGGAATGGCTACACCTTC
NA	TRBV5-1	TRBD1	TRBJ1-2	14	CASSSTGTGTGYTF	TGCGCCAGCAGCTCAACCGGGACAGGGACCGGCTACACCTTC
NA	TRBV4-1	TRBD1	TRBJ2-7	14	CASSPGQQTYEQYF	TGCGCCAGCAGCCCGGGACAGCAAACCTACGAGCAGTACTTC
NA	TRBV20-1	NA	TRBJ1-1	14	CSASGGRPDLGAFF	TGCAGTGCTAGTGGTGGGAGACCTGATTTAGGAGCTTTCTTT
NA	TRBV6-2/TRBV6-3	NA	TRBJ2-7	13	CASSYYSYHEQYF	TGTGCCAGCAGTTACTACTCGTACCACGAGCAGTACTTC
NA	TRBV4-1	TRBD1	TRBJ1-1	16	CASSVRKGAGNTEAFF	TGCGCCAGCAGCGTTCGGAAGGGGGCAGGAAACACTGAAGCTTTCTTT
NA	TRBV2	NA	TRBJ1-4	13	CASSERRAAELFF	TGTGCCAGCAGTGAACGGCGGGCGGCGGAACTGTTTTTT
NA	TRBV5-1	NA	TRBJ2-1	13	CASSRQSGDEQFF	TGCGCCAGCAGCCGGCAGTCAGGGGATGAGCAGTTCTTC
NA	TRBV28	NA	TRBJ2-1	14	CASSILTENNEQFF	TGTGCCAGCAGTATACTCACAGAGAACAATGAGCAGTTCTTC
NA	TRBV14	NA	TRBJ1-4	13	CASSHSVAGKLFF	TGTGCCAGCAGCCACTCAGTAGCCGGAAAACTGTTTTTT
once	TRBV11-2	TRBD2	TRBJ2-1	16	CASSLARTSTYNEQFF	TGTGCCAGCAGCTTAGCAAGGACTAGTACCTACAATGAGCAGTTCTTC
once	TRBV28	NA	TRBJ2-7	13	CATVLATSYEQYF	TGTGCCACCGTCCTAGCGACGTCCTACGAGCAGTACTTC
NA	TRBV12-3/TRBV12-4	NA	TRBJ1-1	13	CASSGQWNTEAFF	TGTGCCAGCAGCGGACAATGGAACACTGAAGCTTTCTTT
NA	TRBV5-1	NA	TRBJ2-1	11	CASAYRGLQFF	TGCGCCAGCGCATACAGAGGACTGCAGTTCTTC
NA	TRBV7-9	NA	TRBJ1-3	16	CASSPGSGSSGNTIYF	TGTGCCAGCAGCCCAGGTAGTGGCAGCTCTGGAAACACCATATATTTT
NA	TRBV19	NA	TRBJ2-7	14	CASSQQGPIYEQYF	TGTGCCAGTAGCCAACAGGGTCCGATCTACGAGCAGTACTTC
NA	TRBV5-1	TRBD2	TRBJ2-1	16	CASSLGVSGSQDEQFF	TGCGCCAGCAGCTTAGGGGTTAGCGGGAGTCAAGATGAGCAGTTCTTC
once	TRBV4-2	TRBD1	TRBJ2-7	15	CASSHSQGAQYEQYF	TGTGCCAGCAGCCATTCCCAGGGGGCGCAGTACGAGCAGTACTTC
NA	TRBV5-4	NA	TRBJ1-2	15	CASSLHESLSYGYTF	TGTGCCAGCAGCTTGCACGAAAGTCTGAGTTATGGCTACACCTTC
NA	TRBV5-6	NA	TRBJ1-6	13	CASSSIGQSPLHF	TGTGCCAGCAGCAGCATAGGACAATCACCCCTCCACTTT
once	TRBV27	TRBD2	TRBJ2-1	15	CASSPQRGGRFEQFF	TGTGCCAGCAGTCCCCAGCGGGGGGGCCGCTTTGAGCAGTTCTTC
NA	TRBV27	TRBD1	TRBJ1-5	15	CASSSGTGGRQPQHF	TGTGCCAGCAGTTCCGGGACAGGGGGAAGGCAGCCCCAGCATTTT
few	TRBV7-9	TRBD2	TRBJ2-1	18	CASSPTSGKRASYNEQFF	TGTGCCAGCAGCCCGACTAGCGGGAAGAGGGCCTCCTACAATGAGCAGTTCTTC
once	TRBV3-1/TRBV3-2	NA	TRBJ2-7	15	CASSQDTLSSYEQYF	TGTGCCAGCAGCCAAGATACGCTGAGCTCCTACGAGCAGTACTTC